This TCR beta chain was retrieved from a study of Graves' ophthalmopathy and Graves' hyperthyroidism. Details on this clonotype: The antigen is undetermined.

Unmatched junction bases numbered 6, after V lost 4 bases and J lost 2 bases. CDR1 and CDR2 (germline): SGHDT, YYEEEE. The CDR3 is 15 amino acids. Regarding the study as a whole: Ophthalmopathy could be told apart from stable hyperthyroidism by a 13-signature model (around 85% sensitivity, about 81% specificity).

Hyperthyroidism in these 18- to 65-year-old patients was newly diagnosed, lasting under 2 months. RNA transcripts served as template for amplifying TCR beta CDR3 sequences. The workflow started with a first-round RT-PCR run with HTBI primers and then moved on to a second-round multiplex PCR. In TCRdb, the multiplex PCR reads were re-called with MiXCR into one record per CDR3 protein. The data show around 1.1 million distinct CDR3 sequences, about 36% seen once. This clonotype was sampled from an adult man with Graves' hyperthyroidism. Sequenced input: peripheral blood or thyroid tissue (not recorded which). The J gene is TRBJ1-5, the V gene TRBV5-6, with TRBD1 matching over 7 bases. The CDR3 nucleotides read TGTGCCAGCAGCACACAGGGGTGGGGCAATCAGCCCCAGCATTTT. Its translation is CASSTQGWGNQPQHF.